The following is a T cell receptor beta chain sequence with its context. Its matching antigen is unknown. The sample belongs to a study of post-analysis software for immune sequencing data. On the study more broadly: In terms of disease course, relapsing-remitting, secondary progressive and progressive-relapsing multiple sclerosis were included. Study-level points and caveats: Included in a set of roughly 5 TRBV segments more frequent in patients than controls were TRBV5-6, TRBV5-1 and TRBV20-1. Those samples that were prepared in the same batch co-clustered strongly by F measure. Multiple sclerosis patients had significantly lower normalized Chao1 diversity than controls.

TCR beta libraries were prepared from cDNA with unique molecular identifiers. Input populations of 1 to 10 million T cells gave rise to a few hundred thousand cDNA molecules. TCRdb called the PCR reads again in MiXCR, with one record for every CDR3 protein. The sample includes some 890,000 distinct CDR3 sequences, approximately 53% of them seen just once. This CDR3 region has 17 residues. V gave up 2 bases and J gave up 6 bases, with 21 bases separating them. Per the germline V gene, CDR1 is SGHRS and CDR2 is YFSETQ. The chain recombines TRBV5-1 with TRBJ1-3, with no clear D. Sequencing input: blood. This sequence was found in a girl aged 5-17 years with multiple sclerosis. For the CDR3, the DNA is TGCGCCAGCAGCTTAGACTCCACTGCACGGAATGCAAACACCATATATTTT. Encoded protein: CASSLDSTARNANTIYF.